The next 17 T cell receptor beta chains were all read from a single sample in a study of blood T cell repertoires in COVID-19. Data came from immunoSEQ multiplex PCR; TCRdb stores just in-frame clones and leaves some out. The sample shows 100,000 to 150,000 clones, around 80% of them seen only once. The sample consisted of peripheral blood. These receptors were taken from a man aged 40-50 years with active or convalescent COVID-19.

The genes are TRBV30 and TRBJ1-6; 7 bases fit TRBD1. The CDR3 is made up of 12 amino acids. Germline V gene sequence: CDR1 GTSNPN, CDR2 SVGIG (reference sequence). Trimming took 4 bases from V and 17 from J; bases not matched to a gene: 11. The CDR3, as DNA: TGTGCCTGGACCCCCGCCGGGACAGAAGTCCACTTT. Translation: CAWTPAGTEVHF.

The chain is built from TRBV20-1 and TRBJ2-5; D not certain. V was shortened by 6 bases and J by 2 bases, with 7 bases between the two germline ends. This CDR3 is built from 11 residues. The germline V gene encodes CDR1 DFQATT and CDR2 SNEGSKA (reference sequence). The CDR3 DNA is TGCAGTGCCCACTATCAAGAGACCCAGTACTTC. It specifies CSAHYQETQYF.

V gene TRBV2 combines with J gene TRBJ1-1, with D maybe TRBD1 (5 bases). The CDR3 has 12 residues. CDR1 SNHLY and CDR2 FYNNEI come from the germline V gene. Between the trimmed V and J ends, which lost 6 bases and 1 base, there was a span of 6 bases. CDR3 nucleotides: TGTGCCAGCAGGGGGGGGAACACTGAAGCTTTCTTT. Residues: CASRGGNTEAFF. Full variable domain (remainder filled in from reference TRBV2 and TRBJ1-1): EPEVTQTPSHQVTQMGQEVILRCVPISNHLYFYWYRQILGQKVEFLVSFYNNEISEKSEIFDDQFSVERPDGSNFTLKIRSTKLEDSAMYFCASRGGNTEAFFGQGTRLTVV.

The V gene is TRBV12-5, the J gene TRBJ2-3; D ambiguous. The V and J ends lost 2 bases and 7 bases respectively, with 10 bases between them. The CDR3 spans 13 residues. In germline, CDR1 is LGHNT, CDR2 FRNRAP. Here the CDR3 reads CASGLFQRYTQYF. In DNA, the CDR3 is TGTGCTAGTGGTTTGTTCCAGAGGTATACGCAGTATTTT.

The rearrangement joins TRBV7-3 to TRBJ2-3; 12 bases are a match to TRBD2. The ends lost 4 bases at V and 3 bases at J; junction bases unmatched: 2. Germline V gives CDR1 SGHTA, CDR2 FQGTGA. This CDR3 has 15 amino acids. CDR3 bases: TGTGCCAGCAGCTCTAGCGGGAGGGCAACAGATACGCAGTATTTT. It specifies CASSSSGRATDTQYF.

The CDR3 here is CAWSVQGGSTEAFF. The CDR3 bases are TGTGCCTGGAGTGTACAGGGAGGGAGCACTGAAGCTTTCTTT. The genes are TRBV30 and TRBJ1-1, with a possible D match to TRBD1 (6 bases). Looked up from germline, CDR1 is GTSNPN and CDR2 is SVGIG (reference sequence). CDR3 length equals 14 residues. V was shortened by 0 bases and J by 4 bases, with 12 bases between the two germline ends.

V gene TRBV9 combines with J gene TRBJ2-7, with TRBD2 matching over 11 bases. Trimming at V came to 4 bases and at J to 3 bases, leaving 6 bases not matched to a gene. CDR1 and CDR2 (germline): SGDLS, YYNGEE. CDR3 length: 15 residues. The CDR3 is CASSLTSGRDYEQYF. Here the CDR3 DNA reads TGTGCCAGCAGCCTTACTAGCGGGAGAGACTACGAGCAGTACTTC.

The genes are TRBV27 and TRBJ2-3; 7 nucleotides line up with TRBD1. The CDR3 is 13 residues long. CDR1 MNHEY and CDR2 SMNVEV come from the germline V gene (reference sequence). The junction had 1 base not matched to a gene; V was cut back by 4 bases and J by 3 bases. CDR3 sequence reads: CASSSQGTDTQYF. The CDR3 nucleotides read TGTGCCAGCAGTTCACAGGGGACAGATACGCAGTATTTT.

The chain joins TRBV6-2 or TRBV6-3 to TRBJ1-6; TRBD1 matches at 10 bases. Trimming at V came to 5 bases and at J to 6 bases, leaving 10 bases not matched to a gene. Germline V gene data show CDR1 as MNHEY and CDR2 as SVGEGT. The CDR3 extends over 17 amino acids. In DNA, the CDR3 is TGTGCCAGCAGTGTGACAGGGGGCCGACCGGCTAATTCACCCCTCCACTTT. It is translated as CASSVTGGRPANSPLHF.

There are a few counts of this clone. This rearrangement joins TRBV19 to TRBJ1-2; 11 nucleotides match TRBD1. V shed 5 bases, J shed 4 bases, and the junction held 3 bases outside the gene matches. Germline-derived CDR1 and CDR2 are LNHDA and SQIVND (reference sequence). The CDR3 contains 14 residues. The CDR3 DNA reads TGTGCCAGTAGTGGGGGGACAGGGGGCTATGGCTACACCTTC. Translation: CASSGGTGGYGYTF.

This clone occurred once. The CDR3 region is CASSSRQGGSYGYTF. The CDR3 nucleotides are TGTGCCAGCAGCTCGAGACAGGGGGGGAGCTATGGCTACACCTTC. This sequence joins TRBV7-2 and TRBJ1-2; 9 nucleotides align to TRBD1. The junction had 7 bases not matched to a gene; V was cut back by 4 bases and J by 4 bases. In germline, CDR1 is SGHTA, CDR2 FQGNSA. The CDR3 covers 15 residues.

Many counts were recorded for this clone. The chain joins TRBV9 to TRBJ1-2; no clear D. Deletions cut 0 bases from V and 5 bases from J, with 11 bases between. The length of the CDR3 is 14 residues. CDR1 and CDR2 from the germline V gene are SGDLS and YYNGEE. The CDR3 loop reads CASSVDTATYGYTF. Here the CDR3 DNA reads TGTGCCAGCAGCGTAGATACAGCCACGTATGGCTACACCTTC.

The gene calls are TRBV2 and TRBJ2-1; 10 bases line up with TRBD2. The CDR3 has 15 residues. The junction had 0 bases not matched to a gene; V was cut back by 3 bases and J by 1 base. Looked up from germline, CDR1 is SNHLY and CDR2 is FYNNEI. The chain's CDR3 is CASSDSGGSYNEQFF. Written as DNA, the CDR3 is TGTGCCAGCAGTGATAGCGGGGGGTCCTACAATGAGCAGTTCTTC. Full variable domain (outside the CDR3, taken from reference TRBV2 and TRBJ2-1): EPEVTQTPSHQVTQMGQEVILRCVPISNHLYFYWYRQILGQKVEFLVSFYNNEISEKSEIFDDQFSVERPDGSNFTLKIRSTKLEDSAMYFCASSDSGGSYNEQFFGPGTRLTVL.

The CDR3, as DNA: TGCGCCAGCAGCCAAGAATCAGGGATGAACACTGAAGCTTTCTTT. Translation: CASSQESGMNTEAFF. The chain uses TRBV4-3 and TRBJ1-1; maybe TRBD1 (5 bases). Trimming stripped 0 bases from V and 0 bases from J, with 8 bases between. The CDR3 length is 15 residues. Per germline, CDR1 LGHNA and CDR2 YSLEER.

The chain recombines TRBV11-1 with TRBJ2-5; 8 bases fit TRBD2. V was clipped by 3 bases and J by 5 bases; unmatched bases: 8. CDR1 is SGHAT, CDR2 FQDESV, per germline (reference sequence). This CDR3 is built from 15 residues. CDR3 bases: TGTGCCAGCAGCTTGGCCGGGGGGGCTGGGGAGACCCAGTACTTC. This encodes CASSLAGGAGETQYF.

This chain uses TRBV10-1 with TRBJ2-3; 8 nucleotides align to TRBD2. The V gene's germline CDR1 is WNHNN and CDR2 SYGVQD (reference sequence). This CDR3 has 14 amino acids. Trimming at V came to 6 bases and at J to 6 bases, leaving 8 bases not matched to a gene. The CDR3: CASRRSGRGDTQYF. The CDR3 DNA reads as TGCGCCAGCAGAAGAAGCGGGAGAGGGGATACGCAGTATTTT.

The rearrangement uses TRBV15 and TRBJ2-7; TRBD2 matches at 7 bases. Germline loops: CDR1 LNHNV, CDR2 YYDKDF (reference sequence). V lost 5 bases and J lost 7; bases outside the gene matches: 5. The CDR3 consists of 12 residues. The CDR3 sequence: CATSWAGEEQYF. CDR3 DNA sequence: TGTGCCACCAGCTGGGCGGGGGAAGAGCAGTACTTC.